This T cell receptor beta chain was identified during a study of blood T cells in healthy people across ages. At least ten counts were recorded for this clonotype. With a J-beta primer mix and a sample-barcoded 5' primer, a second PCR ran roughly 7 to 11 cycles. Any given sample supplied a minimum of 2.5 million CDR3-containing paired-end reads. TCRdb recomputed calls from the 5' RACE reads with MiXCR, one row per CDR3 protein. The sample contains fewer than 800,000 distinct CDR3 sequences, around 20% of which appear only once. The V gene lost 1 base and the J gene lost 7 bases, with 23 bases spanning the gap. Germline V gives CDR1 SGHTA, CDR2 FQGNSA. There are 17 residues in the CDR3. Donors were systemically healthy Caucasian individuals from Russia aged roughly 6 to 100 years. The study isolated at least 6.5 million PBMCs from each sample. Per sample, extraction of total RNA gave at least 5 micrograms in every case.

This clonotype was obtained from a man aged 65 to 85 in good health. The chain carries TRBV7-2 and TRBJ2-7; D may be TRBD2 (7 bases). Sequenced sample: blood. Written as DNA, the CDR3 is TGTGCCAGCAGCTTAGGTTTGGCTAGCGGACAGCCTAAAGAGCAGTACTTC. Its translation is CASSLGLASGQPKEQYF.